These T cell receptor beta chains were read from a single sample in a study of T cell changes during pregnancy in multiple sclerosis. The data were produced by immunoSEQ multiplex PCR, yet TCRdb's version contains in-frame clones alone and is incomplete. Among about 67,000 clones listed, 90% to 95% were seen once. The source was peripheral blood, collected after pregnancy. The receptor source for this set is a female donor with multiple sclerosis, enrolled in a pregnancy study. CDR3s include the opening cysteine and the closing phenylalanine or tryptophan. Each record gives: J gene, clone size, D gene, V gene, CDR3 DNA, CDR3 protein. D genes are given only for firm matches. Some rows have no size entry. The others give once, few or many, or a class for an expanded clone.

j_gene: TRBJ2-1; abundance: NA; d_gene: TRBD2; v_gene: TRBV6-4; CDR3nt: TGTGCCAGCAGTGACAGGACTAGCGGGAGTAATGAGCAGTTCTTC; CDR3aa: CASSDRTSGSNEQFF
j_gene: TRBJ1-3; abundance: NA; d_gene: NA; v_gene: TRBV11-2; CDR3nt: TGTGCCAGCAGGGAGCAGGGGTCAAACACCATATATTTT; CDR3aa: CASREQGSNTIYF
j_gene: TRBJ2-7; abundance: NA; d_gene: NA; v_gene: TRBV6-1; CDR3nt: TGTGCCAGCAGTGTACTGTCGTCAGCGTTAGGGGGTGAGCAGTACTTC; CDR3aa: CASSVLSSALGGEQYF
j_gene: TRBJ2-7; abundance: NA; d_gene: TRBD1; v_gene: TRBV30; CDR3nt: TGTGCCTGGAAAAAGTTGGGACAGAGCTCCTACGAGCAGTACTTC; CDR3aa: CAWKKLGQSSYEQYF
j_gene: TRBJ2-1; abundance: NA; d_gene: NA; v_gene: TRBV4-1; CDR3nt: TGCGCCAGCAGCCAAGAGGGCGGGACCTACAATGAGCAGTTCTTC; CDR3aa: CASSQEGGTYNEQFF
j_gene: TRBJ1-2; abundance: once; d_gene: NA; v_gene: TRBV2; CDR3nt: TGTGCCAGCTGGGTCTCGGCGGCAGAACCTTTATCAACTAACTATGGCTACACCTTC; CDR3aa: CASWVSAAEPLSTNYGYTF
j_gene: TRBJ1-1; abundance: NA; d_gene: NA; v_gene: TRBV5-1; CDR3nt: TGCGCCAGCCTACGAGACATTGGAAACACTGAAGCTTTCTTT; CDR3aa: CASLRDIGNTEAFF
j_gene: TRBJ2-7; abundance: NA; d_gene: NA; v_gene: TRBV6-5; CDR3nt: TGTGCCAGCAGAGGTGGAACGGGCGAGCAGTACTTC; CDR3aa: CASRGGTGEQYF
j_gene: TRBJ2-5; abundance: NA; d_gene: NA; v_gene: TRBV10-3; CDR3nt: TGTGCCATCAGTGCAGCGGGCCAAGAGACCCAGTACTTC; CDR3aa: CAISAAGQETQYF
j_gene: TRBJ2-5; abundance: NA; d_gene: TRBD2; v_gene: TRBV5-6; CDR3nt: TGTGCCAGCAGCCATGGACTAGCGGGAGTGAAAGGAGAGACCCAGTACTTC; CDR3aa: CASSHGLAGVKGETQYF
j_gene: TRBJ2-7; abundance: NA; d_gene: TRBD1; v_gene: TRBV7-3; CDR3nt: TGTGCCAGCAGCCCCGGGGACAGGGGTCCTAACGAGCAGTACTTC; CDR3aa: CASSPGDRGPNEQYF
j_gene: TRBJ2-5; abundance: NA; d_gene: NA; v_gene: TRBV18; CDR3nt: TGTGCCAGCTCACCACCGAATTCGGGTGGGTTGACCCAGTACTTC; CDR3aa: CASSPPNSGGLTQYF
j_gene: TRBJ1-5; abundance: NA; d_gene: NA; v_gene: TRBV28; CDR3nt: TGTGCCAGCAGTTTGGGGGGGGGTGTTTATAGCAATCAGCCCCAGCATTTT; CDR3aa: CASSLGGGVYSNQPQHF
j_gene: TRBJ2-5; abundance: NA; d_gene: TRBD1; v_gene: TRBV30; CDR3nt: TGTGCCTGGAGGAAGGGACAGGGGGTCTTCCAAGAGACCCAGTACTTC; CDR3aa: CAWRKGQGVFQETQYF
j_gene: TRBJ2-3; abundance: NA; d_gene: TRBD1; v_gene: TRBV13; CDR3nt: TGTGCCAGCAGCACGAACAGGGGCTCAGATACGCAGTATTTT; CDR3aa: CASSTNRGSDTQYF
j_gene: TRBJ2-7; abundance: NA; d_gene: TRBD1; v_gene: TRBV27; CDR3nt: TGTGCCAGCAGTTGGGACAGTTCCTACGAGCAGTACTTC; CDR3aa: CASSWDSSYEQYF
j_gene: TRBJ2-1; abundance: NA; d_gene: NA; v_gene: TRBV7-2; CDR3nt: TGTTGGCGGGCCCTCTACAATGAGCAGTTCTTC; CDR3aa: CWRALYNEQFF
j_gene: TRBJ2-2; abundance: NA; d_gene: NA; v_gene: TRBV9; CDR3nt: TGTGCCAGCAGCGTAGGACAGGCGAACACCGGGGAGCTGTTTTTT; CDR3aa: CASSVGQANTGELFF
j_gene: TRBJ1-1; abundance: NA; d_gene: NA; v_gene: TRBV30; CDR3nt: TGTGCCTGGAGTCTGGAGGGGAGGAACACTGAAGCTTTCTTT; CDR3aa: CAWSLEGRNTEAFF
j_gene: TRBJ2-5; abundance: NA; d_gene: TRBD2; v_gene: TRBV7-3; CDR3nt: TGTGCCAGCAGCTCGGGACTAGCGGGAGCGGGAGAGACCCAGTACTTC; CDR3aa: CASSSGLAGAGETQYF
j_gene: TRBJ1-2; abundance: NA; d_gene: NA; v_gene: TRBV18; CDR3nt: TGTGCCAGCTCACCACCAGGTCAGGAGGTACCCAAGACCTTC; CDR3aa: CASSPPGQEVPKTF
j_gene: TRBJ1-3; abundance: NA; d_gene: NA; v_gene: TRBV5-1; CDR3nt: TGCGCCAGCAGCCCTACTGGCAGCGCTGGAAACACCATATATTTT; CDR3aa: CASSPTGSAGNTIYF
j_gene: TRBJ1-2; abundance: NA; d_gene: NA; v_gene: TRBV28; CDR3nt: TGTGCCAGCAGTTTAAGGAACGGAGGAGGCTACACCTTC; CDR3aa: CASSLRNGGGYTF
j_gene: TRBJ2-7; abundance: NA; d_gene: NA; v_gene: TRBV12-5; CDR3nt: TGTGCTAGTGCCCGAGCCAGGCTCTACGAGCAGTACTTC; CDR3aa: CASARARLYEQYF
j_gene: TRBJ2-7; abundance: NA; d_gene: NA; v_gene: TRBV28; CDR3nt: TGTGCCAGCACCCTAAGGACGGGGAGCGAGCAGTACTTC; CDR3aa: CASTLRTGSEQYF
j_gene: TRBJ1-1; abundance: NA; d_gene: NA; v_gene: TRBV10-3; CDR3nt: TGTGCCATCAGTTTAGGGGGTACCACTGAAGCTTTCTTT; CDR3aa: CAISLGGTTEAFF
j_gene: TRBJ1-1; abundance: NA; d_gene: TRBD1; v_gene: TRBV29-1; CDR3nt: TGCAGCGTTGATAGATTTTCCGGGACAGCGAACACTGAAGCTTTCTTT; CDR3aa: CSVDRFSGTANTEAFF
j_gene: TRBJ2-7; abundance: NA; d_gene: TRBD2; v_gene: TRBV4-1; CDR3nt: TGCGCCAGCAGCCAGGGAGCGGGGTCCTACGAGCAGTACTTC; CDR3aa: CASSQGAGSYEQYF
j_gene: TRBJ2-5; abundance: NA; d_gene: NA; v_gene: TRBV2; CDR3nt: TGTGCCATTCGCCGGGACAATCAAGAGACCCAGTACTTC; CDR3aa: CAIRRDNQETQYF
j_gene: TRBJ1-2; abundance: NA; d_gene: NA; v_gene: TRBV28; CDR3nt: TGTGCCAGCAGTTACCAGCGTGGCTACACCTTC; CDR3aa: CASSYQRGYTF
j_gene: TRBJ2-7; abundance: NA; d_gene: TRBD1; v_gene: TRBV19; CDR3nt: TGTGCCAGTAGTTGGGGACAGGGAGGCGAGCAGTACTTC; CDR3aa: CASSWGQGGEQYF
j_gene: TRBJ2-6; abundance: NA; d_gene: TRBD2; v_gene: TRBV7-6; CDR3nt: TGTGCCAGCAGCTTAAACCCCACTAGCGGGAAATCGAACTGGACTGGGGCCAACGTCCTGACTTTC; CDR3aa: CASSLNPTSGKSNWTGANVLTF
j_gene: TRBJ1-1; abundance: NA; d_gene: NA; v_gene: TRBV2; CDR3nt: TGTGCCAGCATGAGTCAGGGTACGAACACTGAAGCTTTCTTT; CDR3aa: CASMSQGTNTEAFF
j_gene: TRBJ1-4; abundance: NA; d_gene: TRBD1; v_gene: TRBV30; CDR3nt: TGTGCCTGGAGTGCAGGACAGGGGGCCAAAGAAAAACTGTTTTTT; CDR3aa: CAWSAGQGAKEKLFF
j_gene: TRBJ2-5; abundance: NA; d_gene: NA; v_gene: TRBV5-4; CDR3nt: TGTGCCAGCAGCATGGACATTCCGGGTCAAGAGACCCAGTACTTC; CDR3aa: CASSMDIPGQETQYF
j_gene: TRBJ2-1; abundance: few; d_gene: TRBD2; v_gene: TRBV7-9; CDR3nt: TGTGCCAGCAGCTCCAGGGGGCTAGCGGGAGGGGGTGAGCAGTTCTTC; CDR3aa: CASSSRGLAGGGEQFF
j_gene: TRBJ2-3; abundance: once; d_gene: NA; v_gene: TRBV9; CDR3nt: TGTGCCAGCAGCCCCCGGGGGGCATATGGCACAGATACGCAGTATTTT; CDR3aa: CASSPRGAYGTDTQYF
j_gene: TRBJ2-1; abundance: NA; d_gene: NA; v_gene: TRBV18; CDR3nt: TGTGCCAGCTCAGAAATTTACAGGGACAATGAGCAGTTCTTC; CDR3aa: CASSEIYRDNEQFF
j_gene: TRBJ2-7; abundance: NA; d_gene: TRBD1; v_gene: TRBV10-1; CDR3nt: TGCGCCAGCAGTGAGTCCTCTTACCGGGACAGGGGCCACGAGCAGTACTTC; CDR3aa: CASSESSYRDRGHEQYF
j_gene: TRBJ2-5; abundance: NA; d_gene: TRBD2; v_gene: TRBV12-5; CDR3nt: TGTGCTAGTGCCATCGAGGGCGGGAGGATTGGGACCCAGTACTTC; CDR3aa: CASAIEGGRIGTQYF
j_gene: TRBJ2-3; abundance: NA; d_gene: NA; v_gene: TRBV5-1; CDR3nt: TGCGCCAGCAGTTGGACAGCCAGCACAGATACGCAGTATTTT; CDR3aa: CASSWTASTDTQYF
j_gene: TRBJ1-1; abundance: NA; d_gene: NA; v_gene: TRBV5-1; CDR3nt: TGCGCCAGCAGCTCTCAGATAGGGGCCAACACTGAAGCTTTCTTT; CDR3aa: CASSSQIGANTEAFF
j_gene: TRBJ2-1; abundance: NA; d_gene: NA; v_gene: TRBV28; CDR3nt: TGTGCCAGCAGTCCCACAGGGGAGGTAAATGAGCAGTTCTTC; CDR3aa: CASSPTGEVNEQFF
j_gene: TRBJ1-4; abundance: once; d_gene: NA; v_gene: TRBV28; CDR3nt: TGTGCCATCTCGGGGAGGGGCAAGCCTAATGAAAAACTGTTTTTT; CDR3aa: CAISGRGKPNEKLFF
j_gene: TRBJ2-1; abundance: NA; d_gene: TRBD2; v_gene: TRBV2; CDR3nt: TGTGCCAGCAGTGTCGGGACTAGCGATATCAATGAGCAGTTCTTC; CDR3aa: CASSVGTSDINEQFF
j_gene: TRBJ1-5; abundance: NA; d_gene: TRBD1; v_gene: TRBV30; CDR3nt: TGTGCCTGGAGTGTACTAGGGGGCGATCAGCCCCAGCATTTT; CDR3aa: CAWSVLGGDQPQHF
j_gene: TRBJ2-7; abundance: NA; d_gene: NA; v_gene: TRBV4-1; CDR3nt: TGCGCCAGCAGACAGGGAACTAGCTACGAGCAGTACTTC; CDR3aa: CASRQGTSYEQYF
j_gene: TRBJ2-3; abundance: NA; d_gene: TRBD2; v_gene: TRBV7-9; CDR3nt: TGTGCCAGCAGCTTACGGGGGGTCGCGGGGCCTACGCAGTATTTT; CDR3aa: CASSLRGVAGPTQYF
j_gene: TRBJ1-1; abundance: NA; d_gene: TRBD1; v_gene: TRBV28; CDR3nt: TGTGCCAGCAGTTCCTCCGGGACAGGGGTTGATGAAGCTTTCTTT; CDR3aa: CASSSSGTGVDEAFF
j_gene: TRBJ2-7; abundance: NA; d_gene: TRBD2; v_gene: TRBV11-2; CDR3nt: TGTGCCAGCAGCTCGACGGGACTAGCGGGAGGAGAGCAGTACTTC; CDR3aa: CASSSTGLAGGEQYF
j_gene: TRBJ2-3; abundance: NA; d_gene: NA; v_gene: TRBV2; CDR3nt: TGTGCCAGCAGTGTCCTAAATCCCCCAGATACGCAGTATTTT; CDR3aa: CASSVLNPPDTQYF
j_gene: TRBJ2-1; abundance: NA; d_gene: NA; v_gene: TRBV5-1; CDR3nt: TGCGCCAGCAGCTTGGTAGTGGGAGACTACAATGAGCAGTTCTTC; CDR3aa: CASSLVVGDYNEQFF
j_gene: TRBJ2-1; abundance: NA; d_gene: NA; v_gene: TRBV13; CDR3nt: TGTGCCAGCAGCCGCCGCGCGGGTCGAAGCTCCTACAATGAGCAGTTCTTC; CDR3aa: CASSRRAGRSSYNEQFF
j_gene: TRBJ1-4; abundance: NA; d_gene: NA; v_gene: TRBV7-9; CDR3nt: TGTGCCAGCACCTTTATAGGGGCAACTAATGAAAAACTGTTTTTT; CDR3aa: CASTFIGATNEKLFF
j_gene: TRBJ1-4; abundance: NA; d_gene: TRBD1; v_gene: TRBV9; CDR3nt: TGTGCCAGCAGCGCCACAGGGGCGGTCGGTGAAAAACTGTTTTTT; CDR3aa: CASSATGAVGEKLFF
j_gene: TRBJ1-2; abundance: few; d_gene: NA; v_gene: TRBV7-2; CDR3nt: TGTGCCAGCAGCTTAGCTGGCAGGGAGGATGGCTACACCTTC; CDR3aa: CASSLAGREDGYTF
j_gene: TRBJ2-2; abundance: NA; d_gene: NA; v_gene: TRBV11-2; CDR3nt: TGTGCCAGCAGCTTAAGGAGCTACACCGGGGAGCTGTTTTTT; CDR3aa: CASSLRSYTGELFF
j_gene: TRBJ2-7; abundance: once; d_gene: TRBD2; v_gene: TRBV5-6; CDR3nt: TGTGCCAGCAGCTCGGGACTAGCGGGATCCTACGAGCAGTACTTC; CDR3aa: CASSSGLAGSYEQYF
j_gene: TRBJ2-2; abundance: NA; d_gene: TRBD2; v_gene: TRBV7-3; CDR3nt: TGTGCCAGCAGCGGCCAAAGCGGGAGGGCCAGCGGGGAGCTGTTTTTT; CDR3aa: CASSGQSGRASGELFF
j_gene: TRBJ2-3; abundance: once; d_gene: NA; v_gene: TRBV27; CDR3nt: TGTGCCAGCAGTCCATACTCCGGGGACACCACAGATACGCAGTATTTT; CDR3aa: CASSPYSGDTTDTQYF